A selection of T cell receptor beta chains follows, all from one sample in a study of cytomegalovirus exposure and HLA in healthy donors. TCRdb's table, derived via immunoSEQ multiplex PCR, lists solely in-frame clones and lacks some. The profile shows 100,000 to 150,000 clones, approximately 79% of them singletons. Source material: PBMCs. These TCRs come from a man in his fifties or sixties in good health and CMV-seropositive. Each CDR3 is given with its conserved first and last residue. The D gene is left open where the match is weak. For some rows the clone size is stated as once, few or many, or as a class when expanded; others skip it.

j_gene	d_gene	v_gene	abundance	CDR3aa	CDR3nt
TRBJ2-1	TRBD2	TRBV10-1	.	CASSGGSLDNEQFF	TGCGCCAGCAGTGGCGGGAGTTTGGACAATGAGCAGTTCTTC
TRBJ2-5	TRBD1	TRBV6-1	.	CASSEHSRGQRQETQYF	TGTGCCAGCAGTGAACATTCACGGGGACAGCGACAAGAGACCCAGTACTTC
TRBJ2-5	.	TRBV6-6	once	CASSYSRAGGTQYF	TGTGCCAGCAGTTACTCGAGAGCGGGTGGGACCCAGTACTTC
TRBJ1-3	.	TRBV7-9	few	CASSFASSGNTIYF	TGTGCCAGCAGCTTTGCTAGCTCTGGAAACACCATATATTTT
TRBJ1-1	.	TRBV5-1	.	CASSYGGAGEAFF	TGCGCCAGCAGTTACGGAGGTGCAGGTGAAGCTTTCTTT
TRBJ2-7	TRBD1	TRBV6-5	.	CASRWGQGKDEQYF	TGTGCCAGCCGTTGGGGACAGGGAAAAGACGAGCAGTACTTC
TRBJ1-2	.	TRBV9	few	CASSPFGGVNYGYTF	TGTGCCAGCAGCCCCTTCGGGGGGGTTAACTATGGCTACACCTTC
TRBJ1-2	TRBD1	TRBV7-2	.	CASSSSGTGGYTF	TGTGCCAGCAGCTCCTCCGGGACAGGGGGCTACACCTTC
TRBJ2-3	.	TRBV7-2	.	CASSLVLATDTQYF	TGTGCCAGCAGCTTAGTTCTAGCCACAGATACGCAGTATTTT
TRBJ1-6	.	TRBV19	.	CASSIGRGVALHF	TGTGCCAGTAGTATAGGTCGCGGAGTGGCCCTCCACTTT
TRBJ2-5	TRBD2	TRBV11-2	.	CASSSPRTSGGTETQYF	TGTGCCAGCAGCTCTCCTAGGACTAGCGGGGGTACAGAGACCCAGTACTTC
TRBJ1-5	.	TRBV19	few	CASRPQGNQPQHF	TGTGCCAGTAGGCCACAGGGAAATCAGCCCCAGCATTTT
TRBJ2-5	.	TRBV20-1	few	CSAQRETQYF	TGCAGTGCCCAGCGGGAGACCCAGTACTTC
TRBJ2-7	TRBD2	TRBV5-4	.	CAIRLAGAYEQYF	TGTGCCATACGACTAGCGGGGGCCTACGAGCAGTACTTC
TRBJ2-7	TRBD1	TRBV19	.	CASSIGTGYEQYF	TGTGCCAGTAGTATTGGGACAGGCTACGAGCAGTACTTC
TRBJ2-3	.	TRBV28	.	CASSLGASTDTQYF	TGTGCCAGCAGTTTGGGGGCATCTACAGATACGCAGTATTTT